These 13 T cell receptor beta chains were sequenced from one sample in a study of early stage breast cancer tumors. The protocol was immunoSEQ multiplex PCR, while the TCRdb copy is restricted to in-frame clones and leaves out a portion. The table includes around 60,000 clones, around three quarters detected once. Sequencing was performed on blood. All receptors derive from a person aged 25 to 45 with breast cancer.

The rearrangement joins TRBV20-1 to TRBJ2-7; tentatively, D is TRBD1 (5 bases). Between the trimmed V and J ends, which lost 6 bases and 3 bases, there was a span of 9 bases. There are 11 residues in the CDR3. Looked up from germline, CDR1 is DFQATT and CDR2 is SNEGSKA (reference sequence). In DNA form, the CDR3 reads TGCAGTGCCCCGGACAACTACGAGCAGTACTTC. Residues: CSAPDNYEQYF.

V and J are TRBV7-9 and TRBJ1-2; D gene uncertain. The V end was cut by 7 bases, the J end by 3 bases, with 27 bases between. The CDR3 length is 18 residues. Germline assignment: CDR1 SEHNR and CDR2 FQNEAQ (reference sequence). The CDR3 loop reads CASTDLSYGLGRHYGYTF. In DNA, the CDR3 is TGTGCCAGCACCGATCTCAGCTATGGGCTCGGCAGACACTATGGCTACACCTTC.

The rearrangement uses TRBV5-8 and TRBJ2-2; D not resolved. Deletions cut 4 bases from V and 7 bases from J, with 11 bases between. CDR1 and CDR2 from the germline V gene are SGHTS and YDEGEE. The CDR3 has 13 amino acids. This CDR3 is CASSLRLGGELFF. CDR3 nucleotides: TGTGCCAGCAGCCTAAGGTTGGGCGGGGAGCTGTTTTTT.

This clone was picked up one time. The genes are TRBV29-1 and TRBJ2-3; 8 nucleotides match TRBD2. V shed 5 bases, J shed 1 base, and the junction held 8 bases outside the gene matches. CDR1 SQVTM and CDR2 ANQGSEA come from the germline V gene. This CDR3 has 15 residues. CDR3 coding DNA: TGCAGCGTTACCCGAGGAGCGGGAGGCACAGATACGCAGTATTTT. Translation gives CSVTRGAGGTDTQYF.

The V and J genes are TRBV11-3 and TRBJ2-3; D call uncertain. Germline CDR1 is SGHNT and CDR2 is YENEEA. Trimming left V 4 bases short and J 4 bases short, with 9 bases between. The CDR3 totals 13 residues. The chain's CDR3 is CASSSGSPDTQYF. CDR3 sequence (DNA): TGTGCCAGCAGCTCCGGGTCACCAGATACGCAGTATTTT.

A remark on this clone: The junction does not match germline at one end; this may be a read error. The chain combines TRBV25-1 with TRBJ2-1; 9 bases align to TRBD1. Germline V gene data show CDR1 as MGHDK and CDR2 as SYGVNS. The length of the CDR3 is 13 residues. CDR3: CASREPGTGWMVF. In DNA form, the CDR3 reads TGTGCCAGCAGAGAACCCGGGACAGGGTGGATGGTCTTC.

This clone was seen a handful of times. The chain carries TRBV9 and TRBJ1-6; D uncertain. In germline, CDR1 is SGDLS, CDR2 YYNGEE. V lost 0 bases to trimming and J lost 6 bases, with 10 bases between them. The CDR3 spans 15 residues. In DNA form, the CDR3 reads TGTGCCAGCAGCGTAGGGGAAAGTGGTAATTCACCCCTCCACTTT. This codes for CASSVGESGNSPLHF.

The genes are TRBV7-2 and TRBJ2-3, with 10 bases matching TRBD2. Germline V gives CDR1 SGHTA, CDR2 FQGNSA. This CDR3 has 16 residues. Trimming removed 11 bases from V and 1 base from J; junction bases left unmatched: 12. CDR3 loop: CASRAGGVGGTDTQYF. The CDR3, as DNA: TGTGCCTCGCGAGCGGGAGGGGTCGGTGGCACAGATACGCAGTATTTT.

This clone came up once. The CDR3 loop reads CSAYPQGEQFF. CDR3 sequence (DNA): TGCAGTGCTTACCCTCAGGGAGAGCAGTTCTTC. The chain links TRBV20-1 to TRBJ2-1, with D perhaps matching TRBD1 (5 bases). Germline V lookup: CDR1 DFQATT, CDR2 SNEGSKA (reference sequence). The CDR3 runs to 11 residues. V was cut by 5 bases and J by 10 bases, with 12 bases left in between.

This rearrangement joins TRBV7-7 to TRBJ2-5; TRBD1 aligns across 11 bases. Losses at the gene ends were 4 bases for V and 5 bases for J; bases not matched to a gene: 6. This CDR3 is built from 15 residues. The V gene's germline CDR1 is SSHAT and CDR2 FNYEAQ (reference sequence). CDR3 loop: CASSSGQGVEETQYF. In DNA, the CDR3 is TGTGCCAGCAGCTCGGGACAGGGGGTAGAGGAGACCCAGTACTTC.

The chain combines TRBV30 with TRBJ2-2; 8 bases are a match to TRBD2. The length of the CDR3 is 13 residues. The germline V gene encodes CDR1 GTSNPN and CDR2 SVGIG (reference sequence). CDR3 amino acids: CAWGLVGTGELFF. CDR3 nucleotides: TGTGCTTGGGGACTAGTGGGCACCGGGGAGCTGTTTTTT.

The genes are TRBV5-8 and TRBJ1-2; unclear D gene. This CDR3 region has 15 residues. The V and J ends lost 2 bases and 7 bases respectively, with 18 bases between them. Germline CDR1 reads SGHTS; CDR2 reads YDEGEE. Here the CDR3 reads CASSFEPWPRSGYTF. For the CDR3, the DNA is TGTGCCAGCAGCTTTGAACCGTGGCCTCGGAGTGGCTACACCTTC.

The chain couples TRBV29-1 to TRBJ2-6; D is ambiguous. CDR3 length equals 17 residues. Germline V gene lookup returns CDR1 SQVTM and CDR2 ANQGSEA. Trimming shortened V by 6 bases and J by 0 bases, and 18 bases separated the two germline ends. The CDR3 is CSVLTLSLTSGANVLTF. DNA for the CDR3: TGCAGCGTACTGACGCTCTCCCTCACCTCTGGGGCCAACGTCCTGACTTTC.